This TCR beta chain was captured by sequencing in a study of identical twins. This clonotype has more than one count but fewer than ten. V was cut by 3 bases and J by 3 bases, with 8 bases left in between. The germline V gene has CDR1 MNHEY and CDR2 SMNVEV (reference sequence). The CDR3 covers 13 residues. TCRdb reanalysed the 5' RACE reads using MiXCR and keeps one entry per CDR3 protein. The table records nearly 250,000 distinct CDR3 sequences, approximately 7% of them present only once. Separately, the same data were catalogued under a study of yellow fever vaccine responses in identical twins.

This clonotype was obtained from a woman in her late teens or twenties in good health. The source material was memory (CD45RO+) T cells sorted from blood. The chain combines TRBV27 with TRBJ1-2, with D unresolved. The CDR3 region has the DNA TGTGCCAGCAGTTTGGGGAGGCACTATGGCTACACCTTC. Translated: CASSLGRHYGYTF.